Presented here are 14 T cell receptor beta chains from one specimen sequenced in a study of CD8+CD57+ T cells in acquired aplastic anemia. All patients picked for sequencing had shown, by flow cytometry, an expansion of CD8+CD57+ cells. Genomic DNA acted as the template from which TCR beta VDJ combination and CDR3 sequence profiling were carried out. TCRdb re-called the reads through MiXCR, storing one row per CDR3 protein. Of about 150,000 distinct CDR3 sequences listed, roughly half are singletons. Sequencing was carried out using sorted CD4+, CD8+, or CD8+CD57+ T cells (not recorded which) from PBMCs. Source of these receptors: a human donor with aplastic anemia.

This clonotype was found a few times. One base away lies a much larger clone, so this may be a sequencing read error. This chain connects TRBV5-1 to TRBJ1-1; possibly TRBD1 for D (6 bases). The CDR3 is 14 amino acids. Germline V gene data show CDR1 as SGHRS and CDR2 as YFSETQ. V lost 7 bases, J lost 4 bases, and 17 bases lay in between. The CDR3 nucleotides read TGCGCCAGCGTGCGAATGGGGGGCGTCACTGAAGCTTTCTTT. The encoded protein is CASVRMGGVTEAFF.

The genes are TRBV5-1 and TRBJ2-7; tentatively, D is TRBD2 (6 bases). Germline CDR1 reads SGHRS; CDR2 reads YFSETQ. This CDR3 is 13 amino acids long. V was trimmed by 0 bases and J by 5 bases, leaving 9 bases between them. In DNA, the CDR3 is TGCGCCAGCAGCTTGGCGGGGGTGGACGAGCAGTACTTC. Translating gives CASSLAGVDEQYF.

This clonotype was picked up one time. This chain uses TRBV10-3 with TRBJ2-7; perhaps TRBD1 as D (5 bases). V was cut by 9 bases and J by 7 bases, with 22 bases left in between. Germline-derived CDR1 and CDR2 are ENHRY and SYGVKD. The CDR3 consists of 14 residues. Written as DNA, the CDR3 is TGTGCCATACGCGTTATGGATCAGGGAAGTGAGCAGTACTTC. This sequence encodes CAIRVMDQGSEQYF.

Ten or more counts support this clonotype. The chain employs TRBV6-1 and TRBJ1-6; maybe TRBD1 (6 bases). V lost 6 bases to trimming and J lost 5 bases, with 17 bases between them. This CDR3 is 16 amino acids long. Germline V gene data show CDR1 as MNHNS and CDR2 as SASEGT. CDR3 loop: CASSRGAEVDNSPLHF. CDR3 DNA: TGTGCCAGCAGCCGGGGGGCCGAAGTCGATAATTCACCCCTCCACTTT.

This clonotype has ten or more counts. The chain combines TRBV3-1 with TRBJ1-4; 9 bases are a match to TRBD1. The CDR3 runs 15 residues. V was pared by 4 bases and J by 8 bases, with 8 bases of the junction left unmatched. The V gene's germline CDR1 is LGHDT and CDR2 YNNKEL (reference sequence). The CDR3 spells CASSLLAGTGEKLFF. For the CDR3, the DNA is TGTGCCAGCAGCCTGCTAGCCGGGACAGGGGAAAAACTGTTTTTT.

The V call is TRBV6-2 or TRBV6-3, the J call TRBJ1-2, with no clear D. This CDR3 has 11 residues. The germline V gene encodes CDR1 MNHEY and CDR2 SVGEGT. V gave up 4 bases and J gave up 4 bases, with 4 bases separating them. This chain's CDR3 is CASSFGYGYTF. CDR3 nucleotides: TGTGCCAGCAGTTTCGGCTATGGCTACACCTTC.

The CDR3: CSARAHGYYGYTF. The CDR3 coding sequence is TGCAGTGCTAGAGCTCACGGATACTATGGCTACACCTTC. The chain combines TRBV20-1 with TRBJ1-2; D is uncertain. The V and J ends lost 1 base and 3 bases respectively, with 9 bases between them. Germline V CDR1 and CDR2: DFQATT, SNEGSKA (reference sequence). This CDR3 contains 13 residues.

Points on this clonotype: This may be a read error, as it is one base from a much larger clone. The J gene is TRBJ1-1, the V gene TRBV12-3 or TRBV12-4; maybe TRBD1 (5 bases). The CDR3 has 14 amino acids. The CDR3 nucleotides are TGTGCCAGCAGTTTACAGGGCTACTACCCTGAAGCTTCCTTT. Translation gives CASSLQGYYPEASF.

The chain carries TRBV20-1 and TRBJ1-1; TRBD1 matches at 9 bases. This CDR3 contains 14 residues. Trimming removed 0 bases from V and 1 base from J; junction bases left unmatched: 0. Germline V gene data show CDR1 as DFQATT and CDR2 as SNEGSKA (reference sequence). The CDR3 sequence is CSARETGGNTEAFF. CDR3 coding DNA: TGCAGTGCTAGAGAGACAGGGGGGAACACTGAAGCTTTCTTT.

This clonotype was seen at least ten times. This chain joins TRBV10-2 and TRBJ1-3, with 11 bases lining up with TRBD1. Looked up from germline, CDR1 is WSHSY and CDR2 is SAAADI. There are 15 residues in the CDR3. Trimming took 6 bases from V and 0 from J; bases not matched to a gene: 1. CDR3 in DNA: TGCGCCAGCAGGGGGACAGGGGGCTCTGGAAACACCATATATTTT. This gives the protein CASRGTGGSGNTIYF.

The chain employs TRBV2 and TRBJ1-2, with D hard to call. The V gene lost 6 bases and the J gene lost 8 bases, with 7 bases spanning the gap. Germline CDR1 SNHLY, CDR2 FYNNEI. This CDR3 is built from 10 residues. The CDR3 DNA is TGTGCCAGCAGGGTTGACGGCTACACCTTC. Translation gives CASRVDGYTF.

The CDR3 loop is CASSIRRANSPLHF. In DNA form, the CDR3 reads TGTGCCAGTAGTATTAGGAGGGCGAATTCACCCCTCCACTTT. The chain combines TRBV19 with TRBJ1-6, with D unresolved. The V end lost 3 bases, the J end lost 7 bases, and 10 bases lay between the germline ends. The CDR3 runs 14 residues. Germline assignment: CDR1 LNHDA and CDR2 SQIVND (reference sequence).

The chain employs TRBV29-1 and TRBJ1-1; D may be TRBD1 (6 bases). The CDR3 covers 12 residues. With 4 bases removed from V and 5 bases from J, the gap between germline ends came to 11 bases. Looked up from germline, CDR1 is SQVTM and CDR2 is ANQGSEA. CDR3 sequence reads: CSVGGALTEAFF. The CDR3 bases are TGCAGCGTTGGGGGGGCACTTACTGAAGCTTTCTTT.

The table lists this clonotype with many counts. This chain's CDR3 is CASSTKPGRYGYTF. The CDR3 nucleotides are TGTGCCAGCAGTACCAAGCCTGGAAGGTATGGCTACACCTTC. The genes are TRBV2 and TRBJ1-2; D is uncertain. Deletions cut 5 bases from V and 5 bases from J, with 15 bases between. The CDR3 runs to 14 residues. The germline CDR1 and CDR2 sequences are SNHLY and FYNNEI.